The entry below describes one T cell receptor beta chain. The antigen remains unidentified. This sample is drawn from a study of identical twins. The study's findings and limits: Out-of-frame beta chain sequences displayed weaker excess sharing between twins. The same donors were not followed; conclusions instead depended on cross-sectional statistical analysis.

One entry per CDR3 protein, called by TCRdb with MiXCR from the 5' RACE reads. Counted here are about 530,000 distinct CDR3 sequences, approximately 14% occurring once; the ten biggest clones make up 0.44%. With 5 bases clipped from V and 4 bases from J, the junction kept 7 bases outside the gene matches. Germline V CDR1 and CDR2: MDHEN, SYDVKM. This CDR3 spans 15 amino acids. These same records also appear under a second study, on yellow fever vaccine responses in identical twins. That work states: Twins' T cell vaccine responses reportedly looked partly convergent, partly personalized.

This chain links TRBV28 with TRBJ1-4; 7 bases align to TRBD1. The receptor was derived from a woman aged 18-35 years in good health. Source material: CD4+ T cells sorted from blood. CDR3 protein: CASSPGTVNNEKLFF. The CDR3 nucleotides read TGTGCCAGCAGTCCCGGGACAGTGAATAATGAAAAACTGTTTTTT.